This TCR beta chain was captured by sequencing in a study of CD8+ T cells in alopecia areata. On this clone: Its specificity is not known.

V was cut by 4 bases and J by 6 bases, with 15 bases left in between. The CDR3 has 13 amino acids. Per germline, CDR1 GTSNPN and CDR2 SVGIG (reference sequence). Treatment defined: oral pan-JAK inhibitor, 5-10 mg twice daily. TCR sequencing used cDNA made by reverse transcription of extracted RNA. Only in-frame clones appear in the TCRdb table, and some are missing; sequencing was by immunoSEQ multiplex PCR. The sample contains about 190,000 clones, around three fifths of which appear only once. General study results and limits: Researchers report lesional scalp, most notably alopecia totalis/universalis, outstripped normal scalp in clonality. As there was one nonresponder, how baseline CD8+ expansion relates to response remains uncertain.

Here the sequenced sample was CD4+ T cells sorted from blood, taken at week 24, from a patient treated with tofacitinib. This receptor was obtained from a human donor with alopecia areata. The chain employs TRBV30 and TRBJ1-2; the D gene is possibly TRBD1 (5 bases). CDR3 coding DNA: TGTGCCTGGACCCCGACAGCAGATCATGGCTACACCTTC. Protein sequence: CAWTPTADHGYTF.